These T cell receptor beta chains were read from a single sample in a study of T cells of healthy individuals. TCRdb re-called the 5' RACE reads with MiXCR, one entry per CDR3 protein. The data hold around 63,000 distinct CDR3 sequences, with around 15% observed a single time. These receptors were taken from a human donor in good health. Both conserved end residues are part of each CDR3. A D gene is named only where the DNA matches it firmly. Clone size appears in some rows only: once, few, many, or a class for an expanded clone.

J: TRBJ2-1
size: -
V: TRBV6-5
D: -
CDR3: CASSYRKGVWVF
DNA: TGTGCCAGCAGTTATCGGAAGGGGGTATGGGTCTTC

J: TRBJ2-5
size: -
V: TRBV6-2/TRBV6-3
D: TRBD1
CDR3: CASSRHGTGGIPRETQYF
DNA: TGTGCCAGCAGCAGACATGGGACAGGGGGCATCCCCCGAGAGACCCAGTACTTC

J: TRBJ1-4
size: many
V: TRBV11-2
D: TRBD1
CDR3: CASSFTGGRGEKLFF
DNA: TGTGCCAGCAGCTTTACAGGGGGCCGGGGTGAAAAACTGTTTTTT

J: TRBJ1-2
size: many
V: TRBV20-1
D: -
CDR3: CSARDGGGAYGYTF
DNA: TGCAGTGCTAGAGATGGGGGGGGCGCATACGGCTACACCTTC

J: TRBJ2-7
size: many
V: TRBV6-5
D: TRBD1
CDR3: CASRRPGTGLGEQYF
DNA: TGTGCCAGCCGAAGACCCGGGACAGGGTTGGGCGAGCAGTACTTC

J: TRBJ2-5
size: -
V: TRBV7-3
D: -
CDR3: CASSWGRTETQYF
DNA: TGTGCCAGCAGCTGGGGGCGCACGGAGACCCAGTACTTC

J: TRBJ1-3
size: -
V: TRBV28
D: -
CDR3: CASRSGAVSGNTIYF
DNA: TGTGCCAGCAGATCCGGGGCCGTCTCTGGAAACACCATATATTTT

J: TRBJ1-1
size: many
V: TRBV12-5
D: -
CDR3: CASGPTPQISRHTEAFF
DNA: TGTGCTAGTGGTCCCACCCCACAAATTTCACGGCACACTGAAGCTTTCTTT

J: TRBJ2-5
size: many
V: TRBV5-1
D: -
CDR3: CASSLDALGETQYF
DNA: TGCGCCAGCAGCTTGGACGCCCTAGGGGAGACCCAGTACTTC

J: TRBJ2-3
size: few
V: TRBV7-9
D: TRBD2
CDR3: CASSSTSGGTDTQYF
DNA: TGTGCCAGCAGCTCTACTAGCGGGGGGACCGATACGCAGTATTTT

J: TRBJ1-2
size: few
V: TRBV14
D: -
CDR3: CASSQVGSVGFYTF
DNA: TGTGCCAGCAGCCAAGTTGGAAGTGTAGGGTTCTACACCTTC

J: TRBJ2-1
size: -
V: TRBV13
D: -
CDR3: CASSFDSYNEQFF
DNA: TGTGCCAGCAGCTTCGACTCCTACAATGAGCAGTTCTTC

J: TRBJ2-1
size: many
V: TRBV7-9
D: TRBD2
CDR3: CASRPAIGLAGGPWLVF
DNA: TGTGCCAGCAGACCCGCAATAGGACTAGCGGGAGGGCCCTGGTTGGTCTTC

J: TRBJ2-1
size: many
V: TRBV5-1
D: -
CDR3: CASSLRDSNNEQFF
DNA: TGCGCCAGCAGCCTCCGGGACTCAAACAATGAGCAGTTCTTC

J: TRBJ2-1
size: -
V: TRBV7-9
D: -
CDR3: CASSLVYSYNEQFF
DNA: TGTGCCAGCAGCTTGGTCTATTCCTACAATGAGCAGTTCTTC

J: TRBJ2-3
size: many
V: TRBV29-1
D: TRBD2
CDR3: CSVERGVGTDTQYF
DNA: TGCAGCGTTGAACGGGGGGTGGGCACAGATACGCAGTATTTT

J: TRBJ2-6
size: -
V: TRBV20-1
D: -
CDR3: CSARDRIGANVLTF
DNA: TGCAGTGCTAGAGATCGGATTGGGGCAAACGTCCTGACTTTC

J: TRBJ2-1
size: many
V: TRBV3-1
D: -
CDR3: CASSHPGGANEQFF
DNA: TGTGCCAGCAGCCATCCCGGGGGTGCCAATGAGCAGTTCTTC

J: TRBJ2-3
size: many
V: TRBV20-1
D: TRBD1
CDR3: CSARSRGQGMADTQYF
DNA: TGCAGTGCTAGATCAAGGGGACAGGGAATGGCAGATACGCAGTATTTT

J: TRBJ1-1
size: few
V: TRBV29-1
D: -
CDR3: CSVVRRMNTEAFF
DNA: TGCAGCGTTGTTCGGAGGATGAACACTGAAGCTTTCTTT

J: TRBJ2-3
size: -
V: TRBV6-1
D: -
CDR3: CAARGSADTQYF
DNA: TGTGCCGCCCGGGGGAGTGCAGATACGCAGTATTTT

J: TRBJ2-7
size: few
V: TRBV11-2
D: -
CDR3: CASSLGLGGGKRYEQYF
DNA: TGTGCCAGCAGCTTAGGGCTAGGAGGGGGCAAACGATACGAGCAGTACTTC

J: TRBJ2-2
size: -
V: TRBV4-3
D: TRBD1
CDR3: CASSLTGGLNGELFF
DNA: TGCGCCAGCAGCCTAACAGGGGGCTTGAACGGGGAGCTGTTTTTT

J: TRBJ1-1
size: -
V: TRBV4-3
D: -
CDR3: CASSQDGPNTEAFF
DNA: TGCGCCAGCAGCCAAGATGGACCGAACACTGAAGCTTTCTTT

J: TRBJ1-6
size: -
V: TRBV12-3/TRBV12-4
D: -
CDR3: CASSYEGTGSNSPLHF
DNA: TGTGCCAGCAGTTACGAAGGTACCGGATCTAATTCACCCCTCCACTTT

J: TRBJ2-3
size: many
V: TRBV20-1
D: TRBD2
CDR3: CSAETSGVTTDTQYF
DNA: TGCAGTGCCGAGACTAGCGGGGTTACCACAGATACGCAGTATTTT

J: TRBJ2-1
size: many
V: TRBV2
D: -
CDR3: CASGDWRGVSDEQFF
DNA: TGTGCCAGCGGGGATTGGCGTGGGGTCTCAGATGAGCAGTTCTTC

J: TRBJ2-7
size: -
V: TRBV20-1
D: -
CDR3: CSAGRAPTYEQYF
DNA: TGCAGTGCGGGACGTGCGCCAACCTACGAGCAGTACTTC

J: TRBJ2-5
size: few
V: TRBV28
D: -
CDR3: CASSLFLRAGETQYF
DNA: TGTGCCAGCAGTTTATTCCTCAGGGCGGGGGAGACCCAGTACTTC

J: TRBJ1-2
size: few
V: TRBV14
D: -
CDR3: CASSQDFQERTGYTF
DNA: TGTGCCAGCAGCCAAGATTTCCAGGAACGGACTGGCTACACCTTC

J: TRBJ2-5
size: -
V: TRBV6-6
D: -
CDR3: CASSGFHETQYF
DNA: TGTGCCAGCAGTGGGTTCCACGAGACCCAGTACTTC

J: TRBJ1-1
size: few
V: TRBV2
D: -
CDR3: CASSGDMNTEAFF
DNA: TGTGCCAGCAGTGGGGACATGAACACTGAAGCTTTCTTT

J: TRBJ1-3
size: -
V: TRBV7-2
D: TRBD1
CDR3: CASSLTGQRLKSSGNTIYF
DNA: TGTGCCAGCAGCTTAACGGGACAGAGGCTGAAGAGCTCTGGAAACACCATATATTTT

J: TRBJ1-1
size: -
V: TRBV18
D: -
CDR3: CASSPTEGTEAFF
DNA: TGTGCCAGCTCACCGACAGAGGGCACTGAAGCTTTCTTT

J: TRBJ1-1
size: -
V: TRBV5-1
D: -
CDR3: CASSTGTVGEAFF
DNA: TGCGCCAGCAGCACCGGGACGGTCGGGGAAGCTTTCTTT

J: TRBJ1-1
size: few
V: TRBV18
D: -
CDR3: CASSRTDEAFF
DNA: TGTGCCAGCTCGCGGACGGATGAAGCTTTCTTT

J: TRBJ2-7
size: many
V: TRBV7-2
D: -
CDR3: CASSLATSYEQYF
DNA: TGTGCCAGCAGCTTAGCCACTAGTTACGAGCAGTACTTC

J: TRBJ2-7
size: many
V: TRBV4-3
D: TRBD2
CDR3: CASSPSGTSGSNEQYF
DNA: TGCGCCAGCAGCCCCTCCGGGACTAGCGGGAGCAACGAGCAGTACTTC

J: TRBJ2-5
size: few
V: TRBV7-2
D: TRBD2
CDR3: CASSPPVAGGQETQYF
DNA: TGTGCCAGCAGCCCGCCGGTGGCGGGAGGACAAGAGACCCAGTACTTC

J: TRBJ2-5
size: few
V: TRBV10-3
D: -
CDR3: CAIGAEGQETQYF
DNA: TGTGCCATCGGAGCGGAGGGCCAAGAGACCCAGTACTTC

J: TRBJ2-3
size: many
V: TRBV9
D: -
CDR3: CASSLRDTTSTDTQYF
DNA: TGTGCCAGCAGCCTCCGGGACACTACTAGCACAGATACGCAGTATTTT

J: TRBJ1-1
size: -
V: TRBV5-1
D: -
CDR3: CASISLEGGRTEAFF
DNA: TGCGCCAGCATCAGCTTGGAGGGGGGGCGGACTGAAGCTTTCTTT

J: TRBJ2-7
size: many
V: TRBV6-6
D: TRBD2
CDR3: CASSQREVAEYF
DNA: TGTGCCAGCAGTCAGCGGGAGGTAGCGGAGTACTTC

J: TRBJ2-7
size: many
V: TRBV12-5
D: TRBD1
CDR3: CASGSHRGTGSLLSYEQYF
DNA: TGTGCTAGTGGTTCCCACCGAGGGACAGGGTCCCTACTTTCCTACGAGCAGTACTTC

J: TRBJ2-5
size: few
V: TRBV19
D: TRBD2
CDR3: CASSPSGEETQYF
DNA: TGTGCCAGTAGTCCTAGCGGGGAAGAGACCCAGTACTTC

J: TRBJ1-2
size: many
V: TRBV14
D: -
CDR3: CASSQDGRWAYGYTF
DNA: TGTGCCAGCAGCCAAGATGGGAGGTGGGCCTATGGCTACACCTTC

J: TRBJ2-3
size: few
V: TRBV2
D: -
CDR3: CASNAQGPSTDTQYF
DNA: TGTGCCAGCAACGCTCAGGGGCCGAGCACAGATACGCAGTATTTT

J: TRBJ1-5
size: few
V: TRBV27
D: -
CDR3: CASSFYSNQPQHF
DNA: TGTGCCAGCAGTTTTTACAGCAATCAGCCCCAGCATTTT

J: TRBJ1-5
size: many
V: TRBV4-2
D: -
CDR3: CASSQDPGGESNQPQHF
DNA: TGTGCCAGCAGCCAAGATCCGGGGGGAGAAAGCAATCAGCCCCAGCATTTT

J: TRBJ2-1
size: few
V: TRBV7-2
D: TRBD2
CDR3: CASSLVRTSGSNEQFF
DNA: TGTGCCAGCAGCTTAGTAAGGACTAGCGGGAGCAATGAGCAGTTCTTC

J: TRBJ2-1
size: few
V: TRBV3-1
D: TRBD1
CDR3: CASSQGQAISYNEQFF
DNA: TGTGCCAGCAGCCAGGGACAGGCCATATCCTACAATGAGCAGTTCTTC

J: TRBJ1-1
size: -
V: TRBV29-1
D: TRBD1
CDR3: CSVEVTGANTEAFF
DNA: TGCAGCGTTGAAGTCACAGGGGCGAACACTGAAGCTTTCTTT

J: TRBJ2-2
size: many
V: TRBV20-1
D: -
CDR3: CSARDLRRGISGELFF
DNA: TGCAGTGCTAGAGATCTCAGAAGGGGTATAAGCGGGGAGCTGTTTTTT

J: TRBJ2-1
size: few
V: TRBV27
D: -
CDR3: CASSLSTSTHNEQFF
DNA: TGTGCCAGCAGTTTATCCACTAGTACCCACAATGAGCAGTTCTTC

J: TRBJ2-7
size: many
V: TRBV2
D: TRBD1
CDR3: CASSERDRAEQYF
DNA: TGTGCCAGCAGTGAGCGGGACAGGGCCGAGCAGTACTTC

J: TRBJ2-1
size: few
V: TRBV6-1
D: -
CDR3: CASSDPGAGDEQFF
DNA: TGTGCCAGCAGTGACCCAGGGGCTGGAGATGAGCAGTTCTTC

J: TRBJ2-1
size: -
V: TRBV28
D: TRBD1
CDR3: CASSLLTGVGNNEQFF
DNA: TGTGCCAGCAGTTTATTGACAGGGGTGGGAAACAATGAGCAGTTCTTC